This TCR beta chain stems from a study of blood T cell repertoires in COVID-19. Clones were read by immunoSEQ multiplex PCR, and TCRdb kept only the in-frame ones, dropping some. In the table there are 130,000 to 150,000 clones, about 80% of which are singletons. The junction had 12 bases not matched to a gene; V was cut back by 8 bases and J by 4 bases. The CDR3 has 15 residues. Germline loops: CDR1 MNHEY, CDR2 SVGAGI. This clone was picked up many times. Material: peripheral blood. The chain carries TRBV6-5 and TRBJ2-7; the match to TRBD2 covers 9 bases. The sequence came from a man aged 70-80 years who had recovered from COVID-19. For the CDR3, the DNA is TGTGCCAGCGGGGCTATAGCGGGAGAAAGATACGAGCAGTACTTC. It codes for CASGAIAGERYEQYF.